This paragraph covers one TCR beta chain sequence. The donors were members of the approximately 120-subject validation cohort (separate from the roughly 670-subject first cohort). Generated by immunoSEQ multiplex PCR, the TCRdb table keeps only in-frame clones and is missing some. The table includes around 300,000 clones, around 90% detected once. CDR3 length: 15 amino acids. V lost 10 bases and J 0 bases, leaving 19 bases between the germline ends. Germline CDR1 reads MDHEN; CDR2 reads SYDVKM. The sample comes from a study of cytomegalovirus exposure and HLA in healthy donors. The sequence came from a woman aged 30 to 39 in good health and CMV-seropositive. The sample consisted of PBMCs. The rearrangement links TRBV28 to TRBJ2-7; no reliable D call. CDR3 amino acids: CATLSGRVSSYEQYF. The DNA of the CDR3 is TGTGCCACCCTCTCGGGCCGAGTAAGCTCCTACGAGCAGTACTTC.